The 23 T cell receptor beta chains presented below share a single source sample, sequenced in a study of shared clonotypes between healthy human individuals. Sequencing was performed with immunoSEQ multiplex PCR; in TCRdb, only in-frame clones are kept and a portion is missing. Among roughly 570,000 clones, more than 95% were seen once, and the ten largest hold 0.25% to 0.35%. The naive CD8 subset, CD45RO-negative cells positively selected for CCR7, excluded terminally differentiated effector memory CD45RA+ cells. Input material: naive CD8+ T cells sorted from blood. The receptors come from a young man in good health.

The chain joins TRBV14 to TRBJ1-1, with D maybe TRBD1 (5 bases). In germline, CDR1 is SGHDN, CDR2 FVKESK. The V end was cut by 3 bases, the J end by 1 base, with 12 bases between. The CDR3 contains 15 residues. The CDR3 reads CASSHPPTANTEAFF. DNA of the CDR3: TGTGCCAGCAGCCATCCACCGACAGCGAACACTGAAGCTTTCTTT.

The chain employs TRBV28 and TRBJ2-1; 7 bases fit TRBD2. Trimming at V came to 5 bases and at J to 3 bases, leaving 10 bases not matched to a gene. CDR3 length equals 16 residues. Germline CDR1 and CDR2: MDHEN and SYDVKM. CDR3 DNA: TGTGCCAGCAGTCCCCTTGTTTTAGCGGGCTACAATGAGCAGTTCTTC. It specifies CASSPLVLAGYNEQFF.

This clone appeared a single time. The chain carries TRBV7-2 and TRBJ2-7; D is unresolved. Trimming took off 1 base at V and 3 bases at J, with 16 bases between the two ends. Germline V gene sequence: CDR1 SGHTA, CDR2 FQGNSA. The CDR3 covers 16 residues. Here the CDR3 DNA reads TGTGCCAGCAGCTTAGAGCCCCGAGCTAATTTCTACGAGCAGTACTTC. This gives the protein CASSLEPRANFYEQYF.

The V call is TRBV9, the J call TRBJ2-1; 7 nucleotides agree with TRBD1. With 0 bases clipped from V and 4 bases from J, the junction kept 10 bases outside the gene matches. In germline, CDR1 is SGDLS, CDR2 YYNGEE. This CDR3 has 17 residues. CDR3 sequence: CASSVGQGTAAYNEQFF. The DNA for the CDR3 is TGTGCCAGCAGCGTAGGACAGGGAACGGCTGCTTACAATGAGCAGTTCTTC.

The chain combines TRBV29-1 with TRBJ1-1, with a possible D match to TRBD1 (5 bases). The V end lost 7 bases, the J end lost 1 base, and 13 bases lay between the germline ends. Germline CDR1 is SQVTM and CDR2 is ANQGSEA. This CDR3 has 13 amino acids. CDR3 amino acids: CSAEGQQNTEAFF. In nucleotides, the CDR3 is TGCAGCGCCGAGGGGCAGCAGAACACTGAAGCTTTCTTT.

The chain is built from TRBV7-9 and TRBJ2-5, with TRBD2 matching over 10 bases. Germline lookup yields CDR1 SEHNR and CDR2 FQNEAQ (reference sequence). J was trimmed by 2 bases and V by 5 bases; bases with no gene match: 8. The CDR3 runs to 16 residues. The CDR3 bases are TGTGCCAGCAGCGGCCACCTAGCGGGGGAGCAAGAGACCCAGTACTTC. This translates into CASSGHLAGEQETQYF.

The chain recombines TRBV10-2 with TRBJ2-1, with 7 bases lining up with TRBD2. Per germline, CDR1 WSHSY and CDR2 SAAADI. The CDR3 runs to 15 residues. J gave up 3 bases and V 6 bases, and 8 bases lay outside the gene matches. CDR3 bases: TGCGCCAGCAGGGTAACTAGCGACTTCTACAATGAGCAGTTCTTC. Protein: CASRVTSDFYNEQFF.

The J gene is TRBJ2-1, the V gene TRBV5-1, with a weak D call TRBD2 (5 bases). V lost 7 bases and J lost 3, with 5 bases in between. The CDR3 contains 11 residues. CDR1 and CDR2 from the germline V gene are SGHRS and YFSETQ. Here the CDR3 reads CASRDYNEQFF. The CDR3 DNA is TGCGCCAGCCGGGACTACAATGAGCAGTTCTTC.

To note about this clone: Other DNA sequences in the same sample also yield this CDR3. This chain joins TRBV11-2 and TRBJ2-3; no reliable D call. The CDR3 has 12 amino acids. From germline, CDR1 is SGHAT and CDR2 FQNNGV. Trimming stripped 1 base from V and 3 bases from J, with 2 bases between. In DNA form, the CDR3 reads TGTGCCAGCAGCTTAGGGACAGATACGCAGTATTTT. Translating it yields CASSLGTDTQYF.

The CDR3 bases are TGTGCCAGCAGCGTAGGGGGTAAGGGCTACACCTTC. The encoded protein is CASSVGGKGYTF. The chain employs TRBV9 and TRBJ1-2; D unclear. V lost 0 bases to trimming and J lost 8 bases, with 8 bases between them. This CDR3 region has 12 residues. Germline assignment: CDR1 SGDLS and CDR2 YYNGEE.

The chain employs TRBV7-9 and TRBJ2-7, with TRBD1 identical over 9 bases. Germline trimming cut 5 bases from V and 5 bases from J; bases unmatched to any gene: 7. The germline V gene has CDR1 SEHNR and CDR2 FQNEAQ (reference sequence). The length of the CDR3 is 14 residues. The CDR3 sequence: CASSDGQGLDEQYF. The DNA of the CDR3 is TGTGCCAGCAGCGACGGACAGGGGCTGGACGAGCAGTACTTC.

The J gene is TRBJ1-5, the V gene TRBV19; no clear D gene. Trimming took off 10 bases at V and 5 bases at J, with 12 bases between the two ends. This CDR3 has 12 residues. Per germline, CDR1 LNHDA and CDR2 SQIVND (reference sequence). The CDR3 loop reads CATKSWDQPQHF. DNA for the CDR3: TGTGCCACCAAAAGTTGGGATCAGCCCCAGCATTTT.

The chain couples TRBV5-6 to TRBJ2-2, with D perhaps given as TRBD1 or TRBD2 (5 bases each). CDR1 and CDR2 (germline): SGHDT, YYEEEE. V shed 4 bases and J shed 5 bases, with 18 bases lying between them. The CDR3 length is 16 residues. CDR3 sequence: CASSPAGTHPTGELFF. The CDR3 DNA sequence: TGTGCCAGCAGCCCCGCCGGGACCCATCCGACCGGGGAGCTGTTTTTT. The whole variable domain, filled in from reference TRBV5-6 and TRBJ2-2, reads DAGVTQSPTHLIKTRGQQVTLRCSPKSGHDTVSWYQQALGQGPQFIFQYYEEEERQRGNFPDRFSGHQFPNYSSELNVNALLLGDSALYLCASSPAGTHPTGELFFGEGSRLTVL.

The chain employs TRBV28 and TRBJ1-2; D not certain. CDR3 length: 14 residues. The V end lost 3 bases, the J end lost 9 bases, and 17 bases lay between the germline ends. CDR1 and CDR2 from the germline V gene are MDHEN and SYDVKM. This chain's CDR3 is CASSFSSLKASYTF. CDR3 DNA sequence: TGTGCCAGCAGTTTTTCCAGCCTAAAAGCTAGCTACACCTTC.

V and J are TRBV5-4 and TRBJ2-7; D tentatively fits TRBD1 or TRBD2 (6 bases each). This CDR3 is built from 14 residues. V was pared by 7 bases and J by 5 bases, with 19 bases between. The germline V gene has CDR1 SGHNT and CDR2 YYREEE (reference sequence). The DNA of the CDR3 is TGTGCCAGCTCGAAGGGGGGCCCTAGCAACGAGCAGTACTTC. Translating gives CASSKGGPSNEQYF.

The chain couples TRBV10-2 to TRBJ2-7, with a weak D call TRBD1 (6 bases). V was clipped by 10 bases and J by 2 bases, with 24 bases between them. Germline CDR1 WSHSY, CDR2 SAAADI. This CDR3 comprises 16 residues. This chain's CDR3 is CAILSGTTEPPYEQYF. The CDR3 DNA follows: TGCGCCATCCTATCCGGGACAACTGAGCCTCCCTACGAGCAGTACTTC.

The V and J genes are TRBV5-1 and TRBJ2-2; TRBD1 aligns across 9 bases. The trim removed 0 bases at V and 1 base at J, leaving 1 base unmatched. From germline, CDR1 is SGHRS and CDR2 YFSETQ. This CDR3 comprises 16 residues. The CDR3: CASSLGDRENTGELFF. The CDR3 nucleotides are TGCGCCAGCAGCTTGGGGGACAGGGAGAACACCGGGGAGCTGTTTTTT.

This chain links TRBV12-5 with TRBJ2-5, with D possibly being TRBD1 or TRBD2 (5 bases each). This CDR3 is built from 19 residues. CDR1 and CDR2 (germline): LGHNT, FRNRAP. V was clipped by 3 bases and J by 2 bases, with 25 bases between them. The CDR3 DNA reads TGTGCTAGTGGTTTTTTACCCTCGGGGCTCCCCAACGCACAAGAGACCCAGTACTTC. It translates to CASGFLPSGLPNAQETQYF.

The V gene is TRBV25-1, the J gene TRBJ2-5, with TRBD2 matching 11 bases. With V trimmed by 1 base and J by 1 base, 2 bases remained unmatched. The CDR3 contains 16 residues. Germline values: CDR1 MGHDK, CDR2 SYGVNS. In DNA form, the CDR3 reads TGTGCCAGCAGTGAATTACTAGCGGGGGCCCAAGAGACCCAGTACTTC. Residues: CASSELLAGAQETQYF.

The V gene is TRBV29-1, the J gene TRBJ2-1; 10 bases are a match to TRBD2. The CDR3 length is 19 residues. Germline V gene lookup returns CDR1 SQVTM and CDR2 ANQGSEA. The trim removed 0 bases at V and 0 bases at J, leaving 11 bases unmatched. The CDR3 is CSVEDLSLAGVFSYNEQFF. The CDR3, as DNA: TGCAGCGTTGAAGATCTCAGTCTAGCGGGAGTCTTCTCCTACAATGAGCAGTTCTTC.

For this clone: Additional DNA sequences in this sample encode the identical CDR3. V usage is TRBV4-3 and J usage is TRBJ1-5; D not certain. This CDR3 comprises 14 residues. The germline V and J ends were trimmed by 0 bases and 4 bases, with 7 bases remaining between them. Looked up from germline, CDR1 is LGHNA and CDR2 is YSLEER. The CDR3 bases are TGCGCCAGCAGCCAAGACTCCCGGAATCAGCCCCAGCATTTT. This translates into CASSQDSRNQPQHF.

This rearrangement joins TRBV9 to TRBJ2-1; D is undetermined. The V end lost 0 bases, the J end lost 9 bases, and 4 bases lay between the germline ends. The CDR3 sequence is 11 residues long. Germline CDR1 and CDR2: SGDLS and YYNGEE. The CDR3 reads CASSVATEQFF. The CDR3 DNA follows: TGTGCCAGCAGCGTAGCGACTGAGCAGTTCTTC.

The rearrangement links TRBV27 to TRBJ2-5; 13 nucleotides line up with TRBD2. The V segment lost 5 bases and the J segment 5 bases; nucleotides outside the gene matches: 2. The CDR3 extends over 14 amino acids. CDR1 MNHEY and CDR2 SMNVEV come from the germline V gene (reference sequence). CDR3 residues: CASSRLAGGETQYF. The CDR3 nucleotides are TGTGCCAGCAGTAGACTAGCGGGAGGTGAGACCCAGTACTTC.